The TCR beta chain described here comes from a study of vaccination and CD4 T cells after COVID-19 (dated by TCRdb to the early 2020s). Concerning the study at large: The convalescent cohort comprised six males and four females, including two Hispanic individuals, seven Caucasians, two Asians and one multiracial person. Participants received two doses of either the Pfizer-BioNTech BNT162b2 vaccine (n=8) or the Moderna mRNA-1273 vaccine (n=2). At the TCR clonotype level, an earlier paper using these donors assessed memory CD4+ T cell crossreactivity between SARS-CoV-2 and common cold coronavirus spike proteins. Post-COVID blood samples were collected from convalescent patients a median of around 96 days after diagnosis, with a range of about 35 to 170 days. Control cultures used a CEFX viral epitope pool as positive control, an HIV-1 Nef peptide pool as negative control, or no peptide. The spike-specific CD4+ TCR repertoire was compared before and after mRNA vaccination in 10 to 11 COVID-19 convalescent patients and a few infection-naive healthy vaccine recipients. Culture stimuli were overlapping spike peptide pools from SARS-CoV-2 and from the common cold coronaviruses HCoV-NL63, HCoV-OC43 and HCoV-229E. The time from the second vaccine dose to post-vaccine blood sampling had a median of roughly 70 days and ranged from about 12 to 250 days. What the work shows at the level of the full study, not this receptor alone: Among convalescent patients, a median roughly 90% of the SARS-CoV-2-reactive clones seen after vaccination appeared only after vaccination, which suggests priming specific to the vaccine. The median count of SARS-CoV-2-reactive clonotypes went up from 21 after infection to about 41 after vaccination, although the change was not significant. Nearly all vaccine-specific clones in convalescent patients (304 of 307) were mono-reactive for SARS-CoV-2 spike rather than cross-reactive with common cold coronaviruses. The number of convalescent patients in the study was relatively small, and the study did not examine early timepoints following natural infection.

The library was prepared using PCR. TCR sequencing of DNA from cultured CD4+ T cells used the Oncomine TCR Beta short-read assay at the Johns Hopkins FTIC core. Genomic DNA was extracted from the cultured CD4+ T cells with the QIAamp micro DNA kit. The Oncomine TCR Beta libraries from cultured CD4+ T cells were pooled using unique dual indexes and then sequenced on an Illumina iSeq 100. The source study handled its data this way. Non-productive sequences were removed, and CDR3s that did not start with C, did not end with F or W, or were shorter than 7 amino acids were discarded. The MANAFEST web application was used to identify antigen-specific clonotypes by comparing peptide-stimulated wells against reference wells and other culture wells. To be called positive, a clone needed an FDR below 0.05, an odds ratio above 5, and a productive frequency above 0.1% in at least two of three replicate wells. A clonotype was classed as cross-reactive if the clonotype showed significant expansion both in SARS-CoV-2 spike wells and in at least one common cold coronavirus spike condition. Similarity between CDR3 sequences was evaluated in R version 3.6.1 using Levenshtein distances (stringdist) and unrooted phylogenetic trees (ape). The raw public reads went through TCRdb reprocessing: fastp at Q25, MiXCR clone calling, in-frame beta chains kept. Rows are combined by CDR3 protein, so each entry shows the most common genes and DNA. The V and J calls and clone size are TCRdb's, not the authors'. For this sample the table gives about 9,000 distinct CDR3 sequences, of which approximately 35% were detected only once. The ten most abundant clones make up 20% to 25% of the sample.

The treatment or condition label corresponds to: approximately 9-day PBMC culture with coronavirus spike peptide pools or control peptides (ViraFEST assay). CD4+ T cells from unexposed donors were collected before the COVID-19 pandemic (2011-2018). The ViraFEST assay was used in the study, in which antigen-specific T cells were expanded with peptide pools and expanded clonotypes were subsequently identified by TCR sequencing. More than 1.5 million PBMCs per well were cultured in IMDM with roughly 5.5% human AB serum and 8 to 10 IU/ml IL-2, plus 10 ug/ml peptide pools. On days 3 and 7, half of the culture medium was replaced with fresh IL-2-containing medium. After 10 to 11 days of culture, CD4+ T cells were isolated by negative selection with the EasySep CD4+ T cell isolation kit. Unexposed donor CD4+ T cells were tested for reactivity to SARS-CoV-2 S and N and four common cold coronavirus spike pools, as cell number allowed. Ficoll-Paque Plus gradient centrifugation was used to isolate PBMCs from whole blood, and the isolated PBMCs were then either used fresh or cryopreserved at -140C. In general, triplicate wells were set up for every culture condition. Leukapheresis product for the unexposed donors was bought commercially.

As for this clonotype: Its antigen remains undetermined. An end of the junction does not agree with germline; a read error may underlie this.

The germline V gene yields MNHEY for CDR1 and SVGAGI for CDR2. The CDR3 goes from the cysteine to the phenylalanine over 15 residues. CDR3 DNA is the only sequence kept; it has 45 bases, read in frame from the first base. Sequences were obtained from CD4+ T cells from blood, cultured in vitro. The rearrangement joined TRBV6-5 to TRBJ2-1; the D assignment is uncertain and may be TRBD1 or TRBD2, with 6 bases supporting each. This receptor was taken from a human donor in good health. Here is the DNA: TGTGCCAGCAGTTACGTGGGGGGCCTCTACCATGAGCAGTTCTTC. Its protein product is CASSYVGGLYHEQFF.